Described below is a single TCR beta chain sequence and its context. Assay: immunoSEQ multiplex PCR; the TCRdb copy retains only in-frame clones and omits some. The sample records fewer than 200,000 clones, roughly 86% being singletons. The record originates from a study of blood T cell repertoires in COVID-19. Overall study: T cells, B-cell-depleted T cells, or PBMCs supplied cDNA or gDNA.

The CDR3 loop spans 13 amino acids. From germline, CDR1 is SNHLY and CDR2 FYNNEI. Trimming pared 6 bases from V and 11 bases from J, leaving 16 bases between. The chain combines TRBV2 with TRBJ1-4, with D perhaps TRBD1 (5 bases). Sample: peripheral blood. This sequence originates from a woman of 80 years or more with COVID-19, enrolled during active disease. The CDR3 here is CASRSTSGGKLFF. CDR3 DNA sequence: TGTGCCAGCAGGAGCACTTCTGGGGGGAAACTGTTTTTT.